This T cell receptor (beta chain) stems from a study of T-cell reconstitution after alpha-beta-depleted transplantation in children (dated by TCRdb to 2016 to 2017). Turning to the overall study: T-cell immune reconstitution after TCRalphabeta/CD19-depleted allogeneic hematopoietic cell transplantation in children was quantitatively tracked in the study by means of TCR repertoire profiling.

From a lookup of the germline V gene (reference sequence), CDR1 and CDR2 are DFQATT and SNEGSKA. The germline V and J ends show losses of 7 bases and 3 bases respectively, and no gene match explains 14 bases of the junction. The CDR3 runs 15 amino acids, cysteine and phenylalanine included. Of all the DNA, just the CDR3 is kept, 45 bases in frame from base 1. Overall results and qualifications from the work: Over subsequent months, a decline in hyperexpanded clone frequencies was noted, and after one year, T-cell counts and TCRbeta diversity were mostly ascribed to newly produced T cells. In some patients, the high TCRbeta diversity seen at day 60 was put down to recipient T cells and intrathymic progenitors that had survived conditioning. About two months after transplant, the apparently early recovery of alphabetaT-cell counts reportedly depended on just several hundred clones that had expanded rapidly and came from non-depleted graft cells.

The treatment or condition label here, explained by the study, means: allogeneic hematopoietic cell transplantation with graft depleted of TCRalphabeta T cells and CD19 B cells. The transplant recipients were children given TCRalphabeta/CD19-depleted allogeneic hematopoietic cell grafts. The library was produced with PCR. The sequencer listed for this sample is Illumina HiSeq 2500. To normalize quantification of the TCRbeta repertoire, the TCR libraries were built with molecular barcoding that relied on unique molecular identifiers. The public reads were run again by TCRdb, first through fastp at Q25 and then through MiXCR, and only productive beta chains were kept. Records with the same CDR3 protein are collapsed into one entry carrying the most frequent genes and DNA. The sample table records around 700,000 distinct CDR3 sequences; roughly 13% of these occur just once. The ten top clones hold around 0.79% of the sample.

This clonotype was recorded at least ten times. Its antigen is currently not known. No base quality information exists; no much larger clone differs at one position. The rearrangement combines TRBV20-1 with TRBJ2-5, with 7 bases matching TRBD1. Sequenced here: PBMCs, sampled before TCRalphabeta/CD19-depleted stem cell transplant. The TCR originated in a girl aged 2 to 10 with congenital amegakaryocytic thrombocytopenia, due to receive a stem cell transplant. The encoded CDR3 is CSVDGLIGTEETQYF. The bases are TGCAGTGTGGACGGGTTAATCGGGACAGAAGAGACCCAGTACTTC.